This is a list of T cell receptor beta chains from one sample in a study of blood T cell repertoires in COVID-19. Generated by immunoSEQ multiplex PCR, the TCRdb table keeps only in-frame clones and is missing some. In the table there are about 170,000 clones, around nine tenths of which are singletons. The sample comprised peripheral blood. Receptors originate from an older man with acute or convalescent COVID-19. The CDR3 runs from the conserved cysteine through the conserved F or W. A D gene is named only where the DNA matches it firmly. Not every row has a clone size; where given, it reads once, few, many or a size class.

>NA|TRBV18|TRBJ1-3|TRBD1
TGTGCCAGCTCACACGACAGGGGTTATGGAAACACCATATATTTT
CASSHDRGYGNTIYF
>few|TRBV9|TRBJ1-2|NA
TGTGCCAGCAGTCGAGACACGGGGGGAGGCTACACCTTC
CASSRDTGGGYTF
>NA|TRBV7-2|TRBJ1-5|NA
TGTGCCAGCAGTCCCGGGACAAACTATCAGCCCCAGCATTTT
CASSPGTNYQPQHF
>NA|TRBV7-2|TRBJ2-7|TRBD2
TGTGCCAGCAAGCTCAGCGGGGGGGCCTACGAGCAGTACTTC
CASKLSGGAYEQYF
>NA|TRBV5-1|TRBJ2-5|TRBD2
TGCGCCAGCAGCTTGGCCGGGACCCCCGGGACTAGCGGCCAAGAGACCCAGTACTTC
CASSLAGTPGTSGQETQYF
>NA|TRBV6-5|TRBJ1-2|TRBD1
TGTGCCAGCATCGGGACAGGGATCTATGGCTACACCTTC
CASIGTGIYGYTF
>NA|TRBV6-6|TRBJ1-5|NA
TGTGCCAGCAGTTTTACAGGTGATCAGCCCCAGCATTTT
CASSFTGDQPQHF
>few|TRBV9|TRBJ2-7|NA
TGTGCCAGCAGCGGATCACCCGGGGGCTACGAGCAGTACTTC
CASSGSPGGYEQYF
>NA|TRBV7-9|TRBJ1-2|TRBD1
TGTGCCAGCAGCTTGGACGGACAGGGGACTAACTATGGCTACACCTTC
CASSLDGQGTNYGYTF
>NA|TRBV5-1|TRBJ2-3|NA
TGCGCCAGCAGCTTGGAGGGGAGGCATACGCAGTATTTT
CASSLEGRHTQYF
>NA|TRBV15|TRBJ1-6|NA
TGTGCCACCAGCAGACCCAGAGGGTCGGTGGGCAATTCACCCCTCCACTTT
CATSRPRGSVGNSPLHF
>NA|TRBV5-5|TRBJ2-7|NA
TGTGCCAGCAGCTTAGGAGATAGGTCCTACGAGCAGTACTTC
CASSLGDRSYEQYF
>NA|TRBV19|TRBJ2-6|NA
TGTGCCAGTAGTCCCCACACGGGGGTCTCTGGGGCCAACGTCCTGACTTTC
CASSPHTGVSGANVLTF
>NA|TRBV7-3|TRBJ2-7|TRBD1
TGTGCCAGCAGCCCGACAGGGTTCTCCGAGCAGTACTTC
CASSPTGFSEQYF
>NA|TRBV7-3|TRBJ1-2|TRBD1
TGTGCCAGCAGCGCGGACAGGGGCTATGGCTACACCTTC
CASSADRGYGYTF
>NA|TRBV6-4|TRBJ2-7|NA
TGTGCCAGCAGCAGGGAATTGGGCTACGAGCAGTACTTC
CASSRELGYEQYF
>once|TRBV5-6|TRBJ1-5|NA
TGTGCCAGCAGCCGGATGGGAGACAGGAATAATCAGCCCCAGCATTTT
CASSRMGDRNNQPQHF
>few|TRBV5-1|TRBJ2-7|NA
TGCGCCAGCAGAAGGGTCCAGGGAGGCCACGAGCAGTACTTC
CASRRVQGGHEQYF
>NA|TRBV28|TRBJ2-7|NA
TGTGCCAGCAGTCGGGGTCGGTACGAGCAGTACTTC
CASSRGRYEQYF
>NA|TRBV7-3|TRBJ2-3|TRBD1
TGTGCCAGCAGCTTAAAACGGGACAGGGGAAAGGATACGCAGTATTTT
CASSLKRDRGKDTQYF
>NA|TRBV5-4|TRBJ1-2|NA
TGTGCCAGCAGACATCCTGACAGCTATGGCTACACCTTC
CASRHPDSYGYTF
>NA|TRBV7-7|TRBJ2-7|TRBD2
TGTGCCAGCAGCCCCGTTGGCCAGGGAGGGAACGAGCAGTACTTC
CASSPVGQGGNEQYF
>NA|TRBV5-1|TRBJ2-1|NA
TGCGCCAGCAGCTTGGGCGGTTCCTTCTACAATGAGCAGTTCTTC
CASSLGGSFYNEQFF
>NA|TRBV7-3|TRBJ2-1|NA
TGTGCCAGCAGCTACTCTAGCGTCAGTGAGCAGTTCTTC
CASSYSSVSEQFF
>NA|TRBV19|TRBJ1-4|NA
TGTGCCAGTAGTCGGACCCCGGGGGATGGCGAAAAACTGTTTTTT
CASSRTPGDGEKLFF
>NA|TRBV18|TRBJ2-5|TRBD1
TGTGCCAGCTCACCCGGGACAGCCCAAGAGACCCAGTACTTC
CASSPGTAQETQYF
>NA|TRBV19|TRBJ2-3|NA
TGTGCCAGTAGTATAAATGGTAGGCCCGCGGGGACGCAGTATTTT
CASSINGRPAGTQYF
>few|TRBV3-1/TRBV3-2|TRBJ2-7|TRBD1
TGTGCCAGCGGGGGGACAGGGACGTACGAGCAGTACTTC
CASGGTGTYEQYF
>NA|TRBV10-1|TRBJ2-7|TRBD1
TGCGCCAGCAGCAGGACAGGGGGATACGAGCAGTACTTC
CASSRTGGYEQYF
>NA|TRBV4-3|TRBJ1-4|NA
TGCGCCAGCAGCCAAGCCCAAATTAATGAAAAACTGTTTTTT
CASSQAQINEKLFF
>NA|TRBV5-1|TRBJ2-2|TRBD2
TGCGCCAGCAGCTTGGAAGTGGGAGGGACCGGGGAGCTGTTTTTT
CASSLEVGGTGELFF
>NA|TRBV19|TRBJ1-5|TRBD1
TGTGCCAGTAGCTATCAGGGGGAGAATCAGCCCCAGCATTTT
CASSYQGENQPQHF
>NA|TRBV4-3|TRBJ2-1|NA
TGCGCCAGCAGCCAAGAGGGGACATCCCAGAGCGATGAGCAGTTCTTC
CASSQEGTSQSDEQFF
>NA|TRBV3-1/TRBV3-2|TRBJ2-4|TRBD2
TGTGCCAGCAGCCAGGGAGGGAGTCAGTACTTC
CASSQGGSQYF
>NA|TRBV7-8|TRBJ2-1|TRBD2
TGTGCCAGCAGCCAACGGTCCGCCCCGGGGACTACCTACAATGAGCAGTTCTTC
CASSQRSAPGTTYNEQFF
>NA|TRBV4-2|TRBJ2-7|NA
TGTGCCAGCAGCCAAGATCCTGTGAGTCCGGGGTACGAGCAGTACTTC
CASSQDPVSPGYEQYF
>NA|TRBV7-2|TRBJ1-4|NA
TGTGCCAGCAGCTTTGAGGGAGAGGCTAATGAAAAACTGTTTTTT
CASSFEGEANEKLFF